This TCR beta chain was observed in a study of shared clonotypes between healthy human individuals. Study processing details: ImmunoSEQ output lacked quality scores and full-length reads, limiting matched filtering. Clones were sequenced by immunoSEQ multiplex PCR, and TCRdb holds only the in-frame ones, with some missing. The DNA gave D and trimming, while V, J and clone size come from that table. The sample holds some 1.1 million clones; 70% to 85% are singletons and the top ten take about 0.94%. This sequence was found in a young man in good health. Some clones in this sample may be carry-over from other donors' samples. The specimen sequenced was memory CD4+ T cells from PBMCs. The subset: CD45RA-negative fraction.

The CDR3, as DNA: TGCGCCAGCGGGATTCAATTAGCGGGAGAGACCCAGTACTTC. It yields the protein CASGIQLAGETQYF. V and J are TRBV5-1 and TRBJ2-5; 7 nucleotides line up with TRBD2. The J segment lost 4 bases and the V segment lost 7 bases, leaving 10 bases of the junction unmatched. Germline assignment: CDR1 SGHRS and CDR2 YFSETQ. The CDR3 extends over 14 amino acids.